The clone carrying this T cell receptor (beta chain) has only one observation. This record comes from a study of blood T cell repertoires in COVID-19. The V gene lost 2 bases and the J gene lost 5 bases, with 12 bases spanning the gap. The CDR3 covers 13 residues. Germline CDR1 is SQVTM and CDR2 is ANQGSEA. This table comes from immunoSEQ multiplex PCR, and its TCRdb copy is limited to in-frame clones, with some not included. The sample has 350,000 to 550,000 clones; roughly 85% are singletons. Sequenced sample: PBMCs or T cells enriched from blood (not recorded which). The receptor comes from a woman between 18 and 30 years old with acute COVID-19. The gene calls are TRBV29-1 and TRBJ2-5; D is uncertain. CDR3 DNA: TGCAGCGTTGAACGGCTAGTCCCGGAGACCCAGTACTTC. Translating it yields CSVERLVPETQYF.